These T cell receptor beta chains were read from a single sample in a study of shared clonotypes between healthy human individuals. Sequenced by immunoSEQ multiplex PCR; TCRdb stores in-frame clones only, minus some. The repertoire includes millions of clones, around 96% of them detected once, and more than 0.95% sits in the top ten. Sequenced material: naive CD8+ T cells sorted from blood. The receptors come from a man aged 18 to 30 in good health. CDR3s include the opening cysteine and the closing phenylalanine or tryptophan. D genes are given only for firm matches. Size is omitted from some rows. Given values are once, few, many or a class for expanded clones.

J,size,V,D,DNA,CDR3
TRBJ2-7,.,TRBV6-1,.,TGTGCCAGCAGTGAAGCGCTTCTTGGGGGAGCCGCCTACGAGCAGTACTTC,CASSEALLGGAAYEQYF
TRBJ1-1,.,TRBV6-1,TRBD1,TGTGCCAGCAGCGCCGGACAGGGGGTGAACACTGAAGCTTTCTTT,CASSAGQGVNTEAFF
TRBJ2-2,.,TRBV25-1,.,TGTGCCAGCAGTGTCACGGGTCGCACCGGGGAGCTGTTTTTT,CASSVTGRTGELFF
TRBJ2-7,.,TRBV7-9,.,TGTGCCAGCAGCCCTAGAGGGACCCCGGACGAGCAGTACTTC,CASSPRGTPDEQYF
TRBJ1-2,.,TRBV11-2,.,TGTGCCAGCAGCTTCGGGGACCTCTTTGGCTACACCTTC,CASSFGDLFGYTF
TRBJ2-2,.,TRBV7-9,TRBD2,TGTGCCAGCAGCCCCCCCCCGGCCGTAGCGGGGGGGCATACCGGGGAGCTGTTTTTT,CASSPPPAVAGGHTGELFF
TRBJ2-7,.,TRBV5-1,.,TGCGCCAGCAGCTTATGGGGTTTGCCCTACGAGCAGTACTTC,CASSLWGLPYEQYF
TRBJ1-2,.,TRBV7-6,.,TGTGCCAGCAGCTTTGACGGGGGAAGTACGAGAGGCTACACCTTC,CASSFDGGSTRGYTF
TRBJ2-7,.,TRBV6-1,.,TGTGCCAGCAGGAATACGGGGGTAATAGCCTACGAGCAGTACTTC,CASRNTGVIAYEQYF
TRBJ2-1,.,TRBV2,.,TGTGCCAGCAGTGAATGGGCATCTCCTGGTAATGAGCAGTTCTTC,CASSEWASPGNEQFF
TRBJ2-4,.,TRBV5-6,.,TGTGCCAGCAGCTTGGGGACCCTCGACATTCAGTACTTC,CASSLGTLDIQYF
TRBJ2-3,.,TRBV13,.,TGTGCCAGCAGCGGGCCACAGATCAGCACAGATACGCAGTATTTT,CASSGPQISTDTQYF
TRBJ2-7,.,TRBV7-9,.,TGTGCCCTGGGACCAAGGGACAACTCCTACGAGCAGTACTTC,CALGPRDNSYEQYF
TRBJ2-3,once,TRBV6-6,TRBD2,TGTGCCAGCAGTTACGGTAGCGGGGTAGATACGCAGTATTTT,CASSYGSGVDTQYF
TRBJ2-5,.,TRBV28,TRBD1,TGTGCCAGCAGTCTAATTCCCGGGACCACAGGGGGGACCCAGTACTTC,CASSLIPGTTGGTQYF
TRBJ2-2,.,TRBV4-1,.,TGCGCCAGCAGCGAGCGGTCGAACACCGGGGAGCTGTTTTTT,CASSERSNTGELFF
TRBJ2-5,.,TRBV7-9,TRBD2,TGTGCCAGCAGCTCAAGACTAGCGGGGTCGGAAGAGACCCAGTACTTC,CASSSRLAGSEETQYF
TRBJ1-5,.,TRBV4-1,.,TGCGCCAGCAGCCAAGGACCTAGCAATCAGCCCCAGCATTTT,CASSQGPSNQPQHF
TRBJ2-7,.,TRBV5-4,.,TGTGCCAGCAGCTTGGCCGGGGACCACTACGAGCAGTACTTC,CASSLAGDHYEQYF
TRBJ2-7,.,TRBV14,TRBD1,TGTGCCAGCAGCCTCCGGGACAGACAAGGATACGAGCAGTACTTC,CASSLRDRQGYEQYF
TRBJ2-7,.,TRBV4-1,.,TGCGCCAGCAGCCACCTATCCCAGGACTTATCCTACGAGCAGTACTTC,CASSHLSQDLSYEQYF
TRBJ1-1,.,TRBV7-9,.,TGTGCCAGCAGCTTAGCGGTGTGGTGGAACACTGAAGCTTTCTTT,CASSLAVWWNTEAFF
TRBJ2-1,.,TRBV5-6,TRBD2,TGTGCCAGCAGCCAGATGACTAGCGGAGGGGGGAACAATGAGCAGTTCTTC,CASSQMTSGGGNNEQFF
TRBJ2-1,.,TRBV10-2,.,TGCGCCAGCAGTGAGAGGGGTCTCTTAGAGGGGTTCTTC,CASSERGLLEGFF
TRBJ2-2,.,TRBV27,.,TGTGCCAGCAGTTTAGAATCCACCGGGGAGCTGTTTTTT,CASSLESTGELFF
TRBJ1-1,.,TRBV7-9,TRBD1,TGTGCCAGCAGCGGGATAGGACAGGGGAGAACTGAAGCTTTCTTT,CASSGIGQGRTEAFF
TRBJ2-7,.,TRBV2,TRBD1,TGTGCCAGCAGAGCCCGACAGGGCGAGCAGTACTTC,CASRARQGEQYF
TRBJ2-7,.,TRBV6-5,TRBD1,TGTGCCAGCAGTTACTTCGACAGGGGGTACGAGCAGTACTTC,CASSYFDRGYEQYF
TRBJ2-1,.,TRBV7-9,.,TGTGCCAGCACCTTCCCGGCAAGATTGAACAATGAGCAGTTCTTC,CASTFPARLNNEQFF
TRBJ1-6,.,TRBV4-1,TRBD1,TGCGCCAGCAGCCAGCTGGGACAGGGGGGTTCACCCCTCCACTTT,CASSQLGQGGSPLHF
TRBJ2-2,.,TRBV15,TRBD1,TGTGCCACCAGCCCAGGGGGCGAGGCCGGGGAGCTGTTTTTT,CATSPGGEAGELFF
TRBJ2-7,.,TRBV28,.,TGTGCCAGCAGTTTAATAGGTTCCTACGAGCAGTACTTC,CASSLIGSYEQYF
TRBJ2-7,once,TRBV4-1,TRBD1,TGCGCCAGCAGCCAAGATATTGGACAGGGTCTTTACGAGCAGTACTTC,CASSQDIGQGLYEQYF
TRBJ2-4,.,TRBV19,.,TGTGCCAGTAGTATGGCCCGGGTCCCTTGGGACATTCAGTACTTC,CASSMARVPWDIQYF
TRBJ1-6,.,TRBV21-1,.,TGTGCCAGCAGCACTTGCTTGGACAGGGGGCATTCACCCCTCCACTTT,CASSTCLDRGHSPLHF
TRBJ2-7,.,TRBV11-2,TRBD2,TGTGCCAGCAGCTTTTTTAGCGGGAGTTCCTACGAGCAGTACTTC,CASSFFSGSSYEQYF
TRBJ2-1,.,TRBV28,.,TGTGCCAGCAGTTTAACTCCTGAGAGCTCCTACAATGAGCAGTTCTTC,CASSLTPESSYNEQFF
TRBJ1-2,.,TRBV30,.,TGTGCCTGGGCCCCAGGTGTTCGAGGCTACACCTTC,CAWAPGVRGYTF
TRBJ1-2,.,TRBV5-1,TRBD1,TGCGCCAGCAGCGTAACAGGGGGGGACTATGGCTACACCTTC,CASSVTGGDYGYTF
TRBJ1-2,.,TRBV29-1,.,TGCAGCGTGATCGGCAGGGGCTATGGCTACACCTTC,CSVIGRGYGYTF